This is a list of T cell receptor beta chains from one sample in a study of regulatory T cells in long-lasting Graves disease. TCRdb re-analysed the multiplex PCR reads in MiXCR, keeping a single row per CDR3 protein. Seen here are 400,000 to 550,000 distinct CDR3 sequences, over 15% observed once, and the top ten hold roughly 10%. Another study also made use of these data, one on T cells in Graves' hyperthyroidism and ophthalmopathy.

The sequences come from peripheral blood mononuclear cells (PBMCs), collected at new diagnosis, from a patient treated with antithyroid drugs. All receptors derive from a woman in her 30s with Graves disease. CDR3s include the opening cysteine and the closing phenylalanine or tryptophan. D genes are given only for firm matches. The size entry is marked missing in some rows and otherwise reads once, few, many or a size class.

cdr3_aa: CELADISNEQFF; cdr3_nt: TGTGAACTAGCGGATATAAGCAATGAGCAGTTCTTC; j_call: TRBJ2-1; d_call: TRBD2; clone_size: many; v_call: TRBV28
cdr3_aa: CASSYTSVYNEQFF; cdr3_nt: TGTGCCAGCAGTTACACTAGCGTCTACAATGAGCAGTTCTTC; j_call: TRBJ2-1; d_call: TRBD2; clone_size: few; v_call: TRBV12-3/TRBV12-4
cdr3_aa: CATVLAGGGETQYF; cdr3_nt: TGTGCCACCGTGTTAGCGGGAGGTGGAGAGACCCAGTACTTC; j_call: TRBJ2-5; d_call: TRBD2; clone_size: many; v_call: TRBV28
cdr3_aa: CASSTPGTAPAGANVLTF; cdr3_nt: TGTGCCAGCAGTACACCTGGGACAGCCCCCGCCGGGGCCAACGTCCTGACTTTC; j_call: TRBJ2-6; d_call: TRBD1; clone_size: .; v_call: TRBV6-1
cdr3_aa: CASSNRDRFFWGYTF; cdr3_nt: TGTGCCAGCAGTAACCGGGACAGGTTTTTTTGGGGCTACACCTTC; j_call: TRBJ1-2; d_call: TRBD1; clone_size: .; v_call: TRBV6-1
cdr3_aa: CASSRGSGQSYEQYF; cdr3_nt: TGTGCCAGCAGCCGGGGGTCTGGACAATCCTACGAGCAGTACTTC; j_call: TRBJ2-7; d_call: .; clone_size: few; v_call: TRBV5-5
cdr3_aa: CASSIVGVSYEQYF; cdr3_nt: TGTGCCAGTAGTATAGTAGGGGTCTCCTACGAGCAGTACTTC; j_call: TRBJ2-7; d_call: .; clone_size: few; v_call: TRBV19
cdr3_aa: CASSQGGLPNQPQHF; cdr3_nt: TGCGCCAGCAGCCAAGGTGGTCTCCCCAATCAGCCCCAGCATTTT; j_call: TRBJ1-5; d_call: .; clone_size: many; v_call: TRBV4-1
cdr3_aa: CASSDYSGANVLTF; cdr3_nt: TGTGCCAGCTCCGACTACTCTGGGGCCAACGTCCTGACTTTC; j_call: TRBJ2-6; d_call: .; clone_size: many; v_call: TRBV18
cdr3_aa: CASRWTSVASTDTQYF; cdr3_nt: TGCGCCAGCCGTTGGACTAGCGTAGCTAGCACAGATACGCAGTATTTT; j_call: TRBJ2-3; d_call: TRBD2; clone_size: many; v_call: TRBV5-1
cdr3_aa: CASSPGRGRRHYGYTF; cdr3_nt: TGTGCCAGTAGCCCCGGGAGGGGCCGAAGACACTATGGCTACACCTTC; j_call: TRBJ1-2; d_call: .; clone_size: few; v_call: TRBV19
cdr3_aa: CASSLEGLRQFF; cdr3_nt: TGTGCCAGCAGCTTAGAGGGGTTGCGGCAGTTCTTC; j_call: TRBJ2-1; d_call: .; clone_size: many; v_call: TRBV7-2
cdr3_aa: CASSLALFEPDTQYF; cdr3_nt: TGTGCCAGCAGTTTAGCGCTTTTCGAGCCAGATACGCAGTATTTT; j_call: TRBJ2-3; d_call: .; clone_size: many; v_call: TRBV12-3/TRBV12-4
cdr3_aa: CASSQTQNRDRGQYEQYF; cdr3_nt: TGTGCCAGCAGCCAAACCCAGAACAGGGACAGGGGGCAGTACGAGCAGTACTTC; j_call: TRBJ2-7; d_call: TRBD1; clone_size: .; v_call: TRBV3-1
cdr3_aa: CASRPGLAGANGELFF; cdr3_nt: TGTGCCAGCAGGCCCGGACTAGCGGGGGCGAACGGGGAGCTGTTTTTT; j_call: TRBJ2-2; d_call: TRBD2; clone_size: many; v_call: TRBV11-2
cdr3_aa: CASSAPGQSYEQYF; cdr3_nt: TGTGCCAGCAGTGCACCGGGACAGAGCTACGAGCAGTACTTC; j_call: TRBJ2-7; d_call: TRBD1; clone_size: many; v_call: TRBV2
cdr3_aa: CASSLLAGGRGEQFF; cdr3_nt: TGCGCCAGCAGCTTGCTAGCGGGAGGGCGGGGTGAGCAGTTCTTC; j_call: TRBJ2-1; d_call: TRBD2; clone_size: many; v_call: TRBV5-1
cdr3_aa: CASSLSLNQPQHF; cdr3_nt: TGTGCCAGCAGTTTATCTCTCAATCAGCCCCAGCATTTT; j_call: TRBJ1-5; d_call: .; clone_size: few; v_call: TRBV27
cdr3_aa: CASSYSPSGGDQETQYF; cdr3_nt: TGTGCCAGCAGTTACTCGCCTAGCGGAGGGGACCAAGAGACCCAGTACTTC; j_call: TRBJ2-5; d_call: TRBD2; clone_size: many; v_call: TRBV6-5
cdr3_aa: CATSDPYLDSTGANVLTF; cdr3_nt: TGTGCCACCAGTGATCCTTACCTAGACAGTACTGGGGCCAACGTCCTGACTTTC; j_call: TRBJ2-6; d_call: .; clone_size: .; v_call: TRBV24-1
cdr3_aa: CASSSISGTGATNEKLFF; cdr3_nt: TGTGCCAGCAGTTCAATCTCCGGGACAGGTGCAACTAATGAAAAACTGTTTTTT; j_call: TRBJ1-4; d_call: TRBD1; clone_size: .; v_call: TRBV28
cdr3_aa: CASSFGQRLNIQYF; cdr3_nt: TGTGCCAGCAGTTTTGGGCAGCGGCTAAACATTCAGTACTTC; j_call: TRBJ2-4; d_call: .; clone_size: many; v_call: TRBV27
cdr3_aa: CASSFAPDRGLVETQYF; cdr3_nt: TGTGCCAGCAGTTTTGCCCCGGACAGGGGGCTGGTAGAGACCCAGTACTTC; j_call: TRBJ2-5; d_call: TRBD1; clone_size: many; v_call: TRBV28
cdr3_aa: CAISGAGPHTGELFF; cdr3_nt: TGTGCCATCAGTGGAGCAGGGCCTCACACCGGGGAGCTGTTTTTT; j_call: TRBJ2-2; d_call: .; clone_size: .; v_call: TRBV10-3
cdr3_aa: CASSFPRDSGADTQYF; cdr3_nt: TGTGCCAGCAGTTTCCCACGGGACAGTGGGGCAGATACGCAGTATTTT; j_call: TRBJ2-3; d_call: TRBD1; clone_size: .; v_call: TRBV6-2/TRBV6-3